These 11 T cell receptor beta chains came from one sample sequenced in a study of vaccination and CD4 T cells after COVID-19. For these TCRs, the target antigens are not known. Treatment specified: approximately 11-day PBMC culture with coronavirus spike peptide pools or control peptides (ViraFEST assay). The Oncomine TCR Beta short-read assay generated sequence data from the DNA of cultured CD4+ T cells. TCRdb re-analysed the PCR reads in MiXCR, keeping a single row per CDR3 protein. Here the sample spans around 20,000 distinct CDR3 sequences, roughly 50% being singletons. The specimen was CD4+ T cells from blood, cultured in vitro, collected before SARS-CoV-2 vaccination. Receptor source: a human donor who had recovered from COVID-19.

The CDR3 loop reads CSVTGLAGADTQYF. CDR3 DNA: TGCAGCGTCACGGGACTAGCGGGCGCAGATACGCAGTATTTT. V and J are TRBV29-1 and TRBJ2-3; 12 positions agree with TRBD2. This CDR3 region has 14 residues. CDR1 is SQVTM, CDR2 ANQGSEA, per germline. V gave up 6 bases and J gave up 4 bases; unmatched junction bases: 5.

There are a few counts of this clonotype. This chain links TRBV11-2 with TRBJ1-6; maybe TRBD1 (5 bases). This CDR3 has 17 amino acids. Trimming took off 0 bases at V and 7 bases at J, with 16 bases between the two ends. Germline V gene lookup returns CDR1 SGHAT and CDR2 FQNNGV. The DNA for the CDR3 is TGTGCCAGCAGCTTAGATTCATGGCAGGGCGGAAATTCACCCCTCCACTTT. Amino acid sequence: CASSLDSWQGGNSPLHF.

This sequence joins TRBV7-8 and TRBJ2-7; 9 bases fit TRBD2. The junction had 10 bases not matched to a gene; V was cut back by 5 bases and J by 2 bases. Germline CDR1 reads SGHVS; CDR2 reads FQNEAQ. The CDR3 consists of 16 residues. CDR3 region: CASSPVRLAATYEQYF. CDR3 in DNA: TGTGCCAGCAGCCCCGTCAGACTAGCGGCGACCTACGAGCAGTACTTC.

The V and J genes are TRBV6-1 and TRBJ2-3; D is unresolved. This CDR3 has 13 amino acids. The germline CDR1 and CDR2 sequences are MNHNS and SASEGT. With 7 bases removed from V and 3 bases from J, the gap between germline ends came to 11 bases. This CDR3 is CASNDMGTDTQYF. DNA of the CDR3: TGTGCCAGCAACGACATGGGAACAGATACGCAGTATTTT.

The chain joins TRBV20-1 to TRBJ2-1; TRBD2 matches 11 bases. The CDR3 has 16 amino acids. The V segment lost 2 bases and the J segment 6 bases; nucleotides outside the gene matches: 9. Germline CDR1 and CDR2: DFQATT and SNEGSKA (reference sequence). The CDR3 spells CSARTSGSRGRNEQFF. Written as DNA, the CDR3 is TGCAGTGCTAGAACTAGCGGGAGCCGGGGTCGCAATGAGCAGTTCTTC.

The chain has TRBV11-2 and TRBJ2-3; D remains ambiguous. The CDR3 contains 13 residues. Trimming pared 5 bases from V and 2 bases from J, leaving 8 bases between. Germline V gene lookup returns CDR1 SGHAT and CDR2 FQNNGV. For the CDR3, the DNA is TGTGCCAGCAGCCCTCGACCCACAGATACGCAGTATTTT. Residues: CASSPRPTDTQYF.

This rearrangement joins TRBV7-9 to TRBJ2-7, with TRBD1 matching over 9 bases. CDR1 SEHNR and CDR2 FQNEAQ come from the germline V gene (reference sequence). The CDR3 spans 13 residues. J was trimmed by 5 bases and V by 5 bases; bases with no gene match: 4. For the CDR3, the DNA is TGTGCCAGCAGCGTAGGGACAGGGAACGAGCAGTACTTC. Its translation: CASSVGTGNEQYF.

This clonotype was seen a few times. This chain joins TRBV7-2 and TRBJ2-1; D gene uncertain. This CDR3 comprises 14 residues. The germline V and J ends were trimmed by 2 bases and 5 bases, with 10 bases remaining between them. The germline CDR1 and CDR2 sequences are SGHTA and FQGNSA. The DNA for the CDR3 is TGTGCCAGCAGCTTATTACAGAGTAACAATGAGCAGTTCTTC. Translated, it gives CASSLLQSNNEQFF.

The chain's CDR3 is CASGRDSLSYNEQFF. DNA for the CDR3: TGTGCCAGCGGAAGGGACAGTCTCTCCTACAATGAGCAGTTCTTC. The rearrangement joins TRBV27 to TRBJ2-1; 7 bases line up with TRBD1. This CDR3 is built from 15 residues. The germline CDR1 and CDR2 sequences are MNHEY and SMNVEV (reference sequence). V trimming: 8 bases; J trimming: 0 bases; junction bases outside the gene matches: 7.

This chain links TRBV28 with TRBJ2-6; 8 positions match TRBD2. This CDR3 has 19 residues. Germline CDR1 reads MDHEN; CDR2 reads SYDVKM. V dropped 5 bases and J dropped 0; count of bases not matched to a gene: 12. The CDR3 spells CASSLIGLATSSGANVLTF. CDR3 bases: TGTGCCAGCAGTCTAATAGGACTAGCCACCAGCTCTGGGGCCAACGTCCTGACTTTC. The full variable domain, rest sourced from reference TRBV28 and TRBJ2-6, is DVKVTQSSRYLVKRTGEKVFLECVQDMDHENMFWYRQDPGLGLRLIYFSYDVKMKEKGDIPEGYSVSREKKERFSLILESASTNQTSMYLCASSLIGLATSSGANVLTFGAGSRLTVL.

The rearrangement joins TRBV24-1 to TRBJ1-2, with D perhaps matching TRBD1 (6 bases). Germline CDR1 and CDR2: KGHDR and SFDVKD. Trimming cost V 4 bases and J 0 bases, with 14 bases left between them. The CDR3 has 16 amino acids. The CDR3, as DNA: TGTGCCACCAGTGACCCCGCGACAGGATCTAACTATGGCTACACCTTC. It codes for CATSDPATGSNYGYTF.